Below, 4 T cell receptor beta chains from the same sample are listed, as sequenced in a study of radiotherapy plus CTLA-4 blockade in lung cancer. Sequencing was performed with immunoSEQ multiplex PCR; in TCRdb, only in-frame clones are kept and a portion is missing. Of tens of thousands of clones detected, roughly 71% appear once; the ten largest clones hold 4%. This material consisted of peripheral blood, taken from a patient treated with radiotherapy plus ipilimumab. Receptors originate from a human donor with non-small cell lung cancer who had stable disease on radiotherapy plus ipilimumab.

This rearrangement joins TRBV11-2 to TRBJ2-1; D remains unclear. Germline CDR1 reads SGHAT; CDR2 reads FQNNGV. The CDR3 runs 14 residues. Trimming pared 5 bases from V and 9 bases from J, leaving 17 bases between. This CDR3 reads CASSRLRNPLEQFF. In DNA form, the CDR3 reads TGTGCCAGCAGCCGCTTGAGAAATCCCCTTGAGCAGTTCTTC.

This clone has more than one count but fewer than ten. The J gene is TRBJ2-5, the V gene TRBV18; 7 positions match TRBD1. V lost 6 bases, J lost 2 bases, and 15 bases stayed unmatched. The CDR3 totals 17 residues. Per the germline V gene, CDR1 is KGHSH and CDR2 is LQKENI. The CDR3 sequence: CASSRQVPGQIQETQYF. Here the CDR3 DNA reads TGTGCCAGCTCCCGACAGGTACCGGGACAGATACAAGAGACCCAGTACTTC.

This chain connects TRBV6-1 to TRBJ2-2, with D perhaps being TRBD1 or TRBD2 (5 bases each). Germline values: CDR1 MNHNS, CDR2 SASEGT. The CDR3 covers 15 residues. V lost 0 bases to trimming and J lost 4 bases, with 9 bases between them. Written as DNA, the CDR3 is TGTGCCAGCAGTGAAGCCAAGGGGACCACCGGGGAGCTGTTTTTT. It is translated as CASSEAKGTTGELFF.

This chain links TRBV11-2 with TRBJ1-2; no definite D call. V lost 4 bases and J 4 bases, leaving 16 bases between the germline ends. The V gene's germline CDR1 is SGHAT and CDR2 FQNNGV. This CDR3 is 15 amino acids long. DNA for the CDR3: TGTGCCAGCAGCTCAGCTTTGGACGGCCGCTATGGCTACACCTTC. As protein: CASSSALDGRYGYTF.